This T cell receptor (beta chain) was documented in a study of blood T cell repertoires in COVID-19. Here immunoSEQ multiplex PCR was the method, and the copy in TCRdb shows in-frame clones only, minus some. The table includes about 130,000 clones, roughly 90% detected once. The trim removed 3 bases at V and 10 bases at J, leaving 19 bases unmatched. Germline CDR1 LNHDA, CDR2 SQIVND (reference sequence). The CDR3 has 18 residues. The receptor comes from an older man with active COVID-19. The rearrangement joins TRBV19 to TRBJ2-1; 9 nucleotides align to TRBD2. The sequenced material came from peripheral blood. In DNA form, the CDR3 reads TGTGCCAGTAGTATCGAATTACCGGGACTAGCCTTTAATGAGGAGCAGTTCTTC. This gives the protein CASSIELPGLAFNEEQFF.